This TCR beta chain was identified during a study of technical replicates of blood from several donors. Method: immunoSEQ multiplex PCR; TCRdb's copy keeps in-frame clones and lacks some. The table shows about 48,000 clones, with approximately 90% occurring only once. Germline-derived CDR1 and CDR2 are SGHRS and YFSETQ. V shed 4 bases and J shed 0 bases, with 20 bases lying between them. There are 19 residues in the CDR3. The chain uses TRBV5-1 and TRBJ2-6, with D possibly being TRBD1 (6 bases). The clonotype comes from a human donor in good health. Some clones in this sample may be carry-over from other donors' samples. Sequenced material: PBMCs. The CDR3 coding sequence is TGCGCCAGCAGCCTGCCCAAGGATGGGGGCTTCTCTGGGGCCAACGTCCTGACTTTC. Amino acid sequence: CASSLPKDGGFSGANVLTF.